These T cell receptor beta chains were read from a single sample in a study of T cell responses to AZD1222 COVID-19 vaccine. Assay: immunoSEQ multiplex PCR; the TCRdb copy retains only in-frame clones and omits some. The profile shows more than 95,000 clones, about 90% of them singletons. The starting material was peripheral blood, obtained on day 0 of AZD1222 vaccination. The receptors shown here come from an adult in good health. CDR3s include the opening cysteine and the closing phenylalanine or tryptophan. Each record gives: clone size, J gene, D gene, V gene, CDR3 protein, CDR3 DNA. D genes are given only for firm matches. Only some rows state a clone size, as once, few, many or a class for expanded clones.

- | TRBJ2-2 | TRBD1 | TRBV18 | CASSPATGGTGELFF | TGTGCCAGCTCACCGGCGACAGGGGGGACCGGGGAGCTGTTTTTT
- | TRBJ2-5 | - | TRBV7-9 | CASSLQGETQYF | TGTGCCAGCAGCTTACAGGGGGAGACCCAGTACTTC
- | TRBJ1-1 | - | TRBV2 | CASSGAPKWANAEAFF | TGTGCCAGCAGCGGTGCCCCCAAATGGGCCAACGCTGAAGCTTTCTTT
- | TRBJ2-2 | TRBD2 | TRBV6-6 | CASSSPGLAGGSNTGELFF | TGTGCCAGCAGCTCCCCGGGACTAGCGGGGGGTTCGAACACCGGGGAGCTGTTTTTT
once | TRBJ1-1 | - | TRBV9 | CASSVDPGPNTEAFF | TGTGCCAGCAGCGTAGACCCAGGCCCCAACACTGAAGCTTTCTTT
- | TRBJ2-5 | - | TRBV5-1 | CASSGADQETQYF | TGCGCCAGCAGCGGAGCGGACCAAGAGACCCAGTACTTC
- | TRBJ2-1 | - | TRBV18 | CASSHLDLLNEQFF | TGTGCCAGCTCACATTTGGACTTGCTCAATGAGCAGTTCTTC
once | TRBJ2-1 | TRBD1 | TRBV7-2 | CASSFGAAGTGDNEQFF | TGTGCCAGCAGCTTCGGGGCCGCCGGGACAGGGGACAATGAGCAGTTCTTC
- | TRBJ1-6 | - | TRBV10-3 | CAISERDPGHSPLHF | TGTGCCATCAGTGAAAGGGACCCGGGACATTCACCCCTCCACTTT
- | TRBJ2-7 | - | TRBV28 | CASSTNGGYEQYF | TGTGCCAGCAGTACGAATGGGGGGTACGAGCAGTACTTC
- | TRBJ2-4 | TRBD2 | TRBV3-1/TRBV3-2 | CASSRRTGRDIQYF | TGTGCCAGCAGCCGACGGACGGGGAGGGACATTCAGTACTTC
- | TRBJ1-1 | - | TRBV7-9 | CASSPPLGEAFF | TGTGCCAGCAGCCCACCTCTGGGGGAGGCTTTCTTT
once | TRBJ1-2 | - | TRBV24-1 | CATSDFIGGSNYGYTF | TGTGCCACCAGTGATTTTATCGGGGGCTCTAACTATGGCTACACCTTC
once | TRBJ2-3 | - | TRBV7-3 | CASSLKHPPRDTQYF | TGTGCCAGCAGCTTAAAGCACCCCCCAAGGGATACGCAGTATTTT
- | TRBJ1-2 | TRBD1 | TRBV2 | CASSKTAQGVRGYTF | TGTGCCAGCAGTAAGACGGCGCAGGGGGTACGTGGCTACACCTTC
- | TRBJ1-6 | - | TRBV7-8 | CASSLEGLDNSPLHF | TGTGCCAGCAGCTTAGAAGGGTTAGACAATTCACCCCTCCACTTT
- | TRBJ2-1 | TRBD2 | TRBV7-6 | CASSLGGLAGVSEQFF | TGTGCCAGCAGCTTAGGCGGACTAGCGGGAGTTAGTGAGCAGTTCTTC
- | TRBJ1-1 | TRBD1 | TRBV25-1 | CASSHGQGNTEAFF | TGTGCCAGCAGCCACGGACAGGGAAACACTGAAGCTTTCTTT
- | TRBJ2-1 | - | TRBV3-1/TRBV3-2 | CASSQDWGGPSNEQFF | TGTGCCAGCAGCCAAGATTGGGGAGGTCCAAGCAATGAGCAGTTCTTC
- | TRBJ1-6 | TRBD1 | TRBV19 | CASSTAGGADSPLHF | TGTGCCAGTAGTACCGCAGGGGGCGCGGATTCACCCCTCCACTTT
once | TRBJ1-2 | - | TRBV2 | CASSETWEGYTF | TGTGCCAGCAGTGAAACTTGGGAGGGCTACACCTTC
- | TRBJ1-6 | - | TRBV6-5 | CASSFTRGNSPLHF | TGTGCCAGCAGTTTCACGAGGGGGAATTCACCCCTCCACTTT
- | TRBJ2-7 | - | TRBV3-1/TRBV3-2 | CASSQASGDATLYEQYF | TGTGCCAGCAGCCAAGCCAGTGGGGACGCCACTCTCTACGAGCAGTACTTC
- | TRBJ1-1 | - | TRBV24-1 | CATSLTPFGNTEAFF | TGTGCCACCAGTCTCACCCCCTTCGGGAACACTGAAGCTTTCTTT
once | TRBJ2-2 | - | TRBV2 | CASSERGELFF | TGTGCCAGCAGTGAACGCGGGGAGCTGTTTTTT
- | TRBJ2-7 | - | TRBV3-1/TRBV3-2 | CASSPTGAYEQYF | TGTGCCAGCAGCCCAACCGGAGCATACGAGCAGTACTTC
once | TRBJ1-5 | - | TRBV9 | CASSANLGEGQPQHF | TGTGCCAGCAGCGCCAATCTAGGGGAGGGTCAGCCCCAGCATTTT
- | TRBJ1-2 | - | TRBV28 | CASSYESGAWGYTF | TGTGCCAGCAGTTATGAATCGGGGGCTTGGGGCTACACCTTC
- | TRBJ2-5 | - | TRBV5-8 | CASSLRAVGTQYF | TGTGCCAGCAGCCTCCGGGCCGTCGGGACCCAGTACTTC
- | TRBJ2-1 | - | TRBV11-1 | CASSPGTRARNNEQFF | TGTGCCAGCAGCCCCGGAACACGTGCTAGAAACAATGAGCAGTTCTTC
- | TRBJ1-6 | - | TRBV3-1/TRBV3-2 | CASSQDEGSPLHF | TGTGCCAGCAGCCAAGATGAAGGATCACCCCTCCACTTT
- | TRBJ2-5 | - | TRBV20-1 | CSARGGETQYF | TGCAGTGCTAGAGGAGGGGAGACCCAGTACTTC
- | TRBJ1-5 | TRBD1 | TRBV9 | CASSRTGGIDQPQHF | TGTGCCAGCAGCAGGACAGGGGGCATTGATCAGCCCCAGCATTTT
- | TRBJ1-1 | - | TRBV11-3 | CASSSPRDTEAFF | TGTGCCAGCAGCTCCCCGCGGGACACTGAAGCTTTCTTT
few | TRBJ1-2 | - | TRBV5-4 | CASSLAYGYTF | TGTGCCAGCAGCTTGGCCTATGGCTACACCTTC
- | TRBJ1-1 | - | TRBV29-1 | CSAPGDGEVKAFF | TGCAGCGCCCCGGGGGACGGTGAGGTGAAAGCTTTCTTT
- | TRBJ1-2 | - | TRBV5-1 | CASSLEITNYGYTF | TGCGCCAGCAGCTTGGAAATTACTAACTATGGCTACACCTTC
- | TRBJ1-1 | - | TRBV6-1 | CASSEGEITEAFF | TGTGCCAGCAGTGAAGGGGAGATAACTGAAGCTTTCTTT
- | TRBJ2-7 | TRBD2 | TRBV18 | CASSGRTSGGVEQYF | TGTGCCAGCTCCGGCCGGACTAGCGGGGGGGTCGAGCAGTACTTC
- | TRBJ2-1 | TRBD2 | TRBV24-1 | CATSDFRGSGRQGEQFF | TGTGCCACCAGTGATTTTCGGGGTAGCGGGAGGCAGGGTGAGCAGTTCTTC
- | TRBJ2-4 | TRBD2 | TRBV30 | CAWSQERGGNIQYF | TGTGCCTGGAGTCAAGAGCGGGGGGGAAACATTCAGTACTTC
- | TRBJ1-1 | - | TRBV28 | CASSSRRIEAFF | TGTGCCAGCAGTTCACGACGCATTGAAGCTTTCTTT
- | TRBJ1-3 | - | TRBV12-3/TRBV12-4 | CASSLGMGNTIYF | TGTGCCAGCAGTTTGGGGATGGGAAACACCATATATTTT
- | TRBJ2-7 | - | TRBV5-1 | CASSIGTADYYEQYF | TGCGCCAGCAGCATAGGGACGGCTGATTACTACGAGCAGTACTTC
- | TRBJ1-6 | - | TRBV7-9 | CASSSTRGQNSPLHF | TGTGCCAGCAGTTCGACCAGGGGTCAGAATTCACCCCTCCACTTT
- | TRBJ1-2 | - | TRBV3-1/TRBV3-2 | CASSQERWGEDYGYTF | TGTGCCAGCAGCCAAGAAAGATGGGGGGAAGACTATGGCTACACCTTC
- | TRBJ2-1 | - | TRBV9 | CASSVNWYNEQFF | TGTGCCAGCAGCGTTAACTGGTACAATGAGCAGTTCTTC
- | TRBJ2-3 | - | TRBV24-1 | CATSDPQGGGTDTQYF | TGTGCCACCAGTGATCCACAGGGGGGGGGAACAGATACGCAGTATTTT
- | TRBJ2-3 | - | TRBV6-6 | CASTQGALADTQYF | TGTGCCAGCACCCAGGGCGCTCTCGCAGATACGCAGTATTTT
- | TRBJ1-6 | - | TRBV3-1/TRBV3-2 | CASSQEGRNSPLHF | TGTGCCAGCAGCCAAGAAGGTCGAAATTCACCCCTCCACTTT
- | TRBJ2-1 | - | TRBV27 | CASSLLSFGAYNEQFF | TGTGCCAGCAGTTTATTAAGTTTCGGGGCCTACAATGAGCAGTTCTTC